These 24 T cell receptor beta chains were sequenced from one sample in a study of cytotoxic CD8 clonotypes in ibrutinib-treated CLL (dated by TCRdb to 2020 to 2023). Taken with the paper, the label for time point translates to: progressive disease on ibrutinib. Preparation of the library involved the immunoSEQ multiplex PCR assay. TCRdb provides this immuneACCESS table in a form limited to in-frame rearrangements. Some clones are lacking; in checked studies, under half of them reflect an unresolved V gene, and why the rest are absent is not known. Across this sample there are approximately 74,000 clones, with 65% to 85% seen only once. The ten largest clonotypes hold less than 9% of the sample. Sequencing used PBMCs, obtained at disease progression, from a patient treated with ibrutinib. These receptor sequences come from a human donor with chronic lymphocytic leukemia.

The genes are TRBV12-5 and TRBJ1-1; D is unclear. The CDR3 has 13 amino acids. The germline V gene encodes CDR1 LGHNT and CDR2 FRNRAP. Deletions cut 6 bases from V and 1 base from J, with 9 bases between. This CDR3 is CASGNHGNTEAFF. The CDR3 coding sequence is TGTGCTAGTGGGAACCATGGGAACACTGAAGCTTTCTTT.

The gene calls are TRBV19 and TRBJ2-3; 10 nucleotides line up with TRBD2. CDR1 is LNHDA, CDR2 SQIVND, per germline (reference sequence). V shed 4 bases and J 4 bases; nucleotides not matched to a gene: 8. This CDR3 has 16 residues. For the CDR3, the DNA is TGTGCCAGTAGTACTCCTAGCGGGAGTTGGGCAGATACGCAGTATTTT. Its translation is CASSTPSGSWADTQYF. Full variable domain (remainder filled in from reference TRBV19 and TRBJ2-3): DGGITQSPKYLFRKEGQNVTLSCEQNLNHDAMYWYRQDPGQGLRLIYYSQIVNDFQKGDIAEGYSVSREKKESFPLTVTSAQKNPTAFYLCASSTPSGSWADTQYFGPGTRLTVL.

This clone appeared a few times. The CDR3 reads CASSLAGAGNSPLHF. As DNA, the CDR3 is TGCGCCAGCAGCTTGGCCGGGGCGGGTAATTCACCCCTCCACTTT. This chain uses TRBV5-1 with TRBJ1-6, with D maybe TRBD1 (5 bases). Per the germline V gene, CDR1 is SGHRS and CDR2 is YFSETQ. The CDR3 loop spans 15 amino acids. The V gene lost 0 bases and the J gene lost 6 bases, with 10 bases spanning the gap.

The J gene is TRBJ1-3, the V gene TRBV15; D not certain. Trimming removed 1 base at V and 4 bases at J, with 5 bases between. The CDR3 spans 13 residues. Germline values: CDR1 LNHNV, CDR2 YYDKDF (reference sequence). The CDR3 spells CATSRGGGNTIYF. DNA of the CDR3: TGTGCCACCAGCAGAGGAGGGGGAAACACCATATATTTT.

The V call is TRBV10-3, the J call TRBJ1-2; D not certain. From germline, CDR1 is ENHRY and CDR2 SYGVKD. V lost 6 bases, J lost 6 bases, and 17 bases lay in between. The CDR3 has 14 residues. CDR3 nucleotide sequence: TGTGCCATCAGCCCTTCCCATGGTTCGGATGGCTACACCTTC. Its protein is CAISPSHGSDGYTF.

This clone showed up just once. The chain carries TRBV19 and TRBJ1-5; TRBD1 might be the D (6 bases). Per the germline V gene, CDR1 is LNHDA and CDR2 is SQIVND (reference sequence). The CDR3 totals 15 residues. V was shortened by 2 bases and J by 7 bases, with 15 bases between the two germline ends. The CDR3 coding sequence is TGTGCCAGTAGTATAACTAGAACAGGGATGCAGCCCCAGCATTTT. Encoded protein: CASSITRTGMQPQHF.

In this sample, this clone turned up once. This chain joins TRBV4-1 and TRBJ1-5; no definite D call. The CDR3 consists of 15 residues. Trimming removed 4 bases at V and 0 bases at J, with 10 bases between. The germline CDR1 and CDR2 sequences are MGHRA and YSYEKL. CDR3 coding DNA: TGCGCCAGCAGCCGGATGAGGGTTAGCAATCAGCCCCAGCATTTT. Amino acids: CASSRMRVSNQPQHF.

This chain links TRBV6-5 with TRBJ1-2, with D perhaps matching TRBD1 (5 bases). The CDR3 spans 15 residues. V was trimmed by 0 bases and J by 8 bases, leaving 16 bases between them. Germline CDR1 and CDR2: MNHEY and SVGAGI. CDR3 sequence reads: CASSYSSRARGGYTF. The CDR3 coding sequence is TGTGCCAGCAGTTACTCGTCCCGGGCCCGGGGCGGCTACACCTTC.

The V and J genes are TRBV5-4 and TRBJ1-4, with 10 bases lining up with TRBD1. CDR1 is SGHNT and CDR2 is YYREEE in the germline V gene (reference sequence). CDR3 length: 15 residues. The V gene end was trimmed by 0 bases and the J gene end by 7 bases; junction bases not matched to a gene: 3. CDR3 DNA: TGTGCCAGCAGCTTGGGTGGGACAGGGGCTGAAAAACTGTTTTTT. It encodes CASSLGGTGAEKLFF.

CDR3 coding DNA: TGTGCCAGCAGCTTAGAAAATCAGCCCCAGCATTTT. Its translation is CASSLENQPQHF. The chain is built from TRBV7-9 and TRBJ1-5; D gene ambiguous. CDR3 length: 12 residues. V lost 1 base and J 4 bases, leaving 2 bases between the germline ends. Germline CDR1 reads SEHNR; CDR2 reads FQNEAQ (reference sequence).

CDR3: CASSGGGGSYNEQFF. CDR3 DNA sequence: TGTGCCAGCAGCGGAGGGGGAGGAAGCTACAATGAGCAGTTCTTC. V gene TRBV9 combines with J gene TRBJ2-1, with D perhaps being TRBD1 or TRBD2 (6 bases each). CDR3 length: 15 residues. V was trimmed by 3 bases and J by 3 bases, leaving 13 bases between them. Germline CDR1 SGDLS, CDR2 YYNGEE. Supplemented by reference TRBV9 and TRBJ2-1, the full variable domain reads DSGVTQTPKHLITATGQRVTLRCSPRSGDLSVYWYQQSLDQGLQFLIQYYNGEERAKGNILERFSAQQFPDLHSELNLSSLELGDSALYFCASSGGGGSYNEQFFGPGTRLTVL.

The chain combines TRBV11-2 with TRBJ1-2; TRBD1 matches 7 bases. CDR1 is SGHAT and CDR2 is FQNNGV in the germline V gene. The CDR3 sequence is 12 residues long. J lost 8 bases, V lost 5 bases, and 5 bases had no gene match. The chain's CDR3 is CASSTTGTGYTF. CDR3 DNA sequence: TGTGCCAGCAGCACGACAGGGACCGGCTACACCTTC.

The chain joins TRBV6-1 to TRBJ1-5, with TRBD1 as a possible D gene (6 bases). Germline loops: CDR1 MNHNS, CDR2 SASEGT. There are 15 residues in the CDR3. Trimming took off 4 bases at V and 6 bases at J, with 16 bases between the two ends. CDR3 amino acids: CASSGVWGASQPQHF. The CDR3 DNA reads TGTGCCAGCAGTGGGGTATGGGGGGCAAGTCAGCCCCAGCATTTT.

The chain combines TRBV29-1 with TRBJ2-2; 7 nucleotides align to TRBD2. The CDR3 consists of 14 residues. V lost 2 bases and J lost 4; bases outside the gene matches: 4. Looked up from germline, CDR1 is SQVTM and CDR2 is ANQGSEA. The CDR3 loop is CSVESGGSTGELFF. CDR3 in DNA: TGCAGCGTTGAATCCGGGGGGAGCACCGGGGAGCTGTTTTTT.

This rearrangement joins TRBV9 to TRBJ1-1; D remains unclear. Germline CDR1 is SGDLS and CDR2 is YYNGEE. Deletions cut 0 bases from V and 1 base from J, with 10 bases between. The CDR3 loop spans 15 amino acids. The CDR3 sequence is CASSVEGWGNTEAFF. The CDR3 DNA reads TGTGCCAGCAGCGTAGAAGGCTGGGGGAACACTGAAGCTTTCTTT.

CDR3 sequence: CATSREGAGTSGSWIQFF. The DNA of the CDR3 is TGTGCCACCAGCAGGGAGGGGGCCGGTACTAGCGGGAGTTGGATTCAGTTCTTC. V and J are TRBV15 and TRBJ2-1; 11 bases map to TRBD2. With V trimmed by 3 bases and J by 13 bases, 20 bases remained unmatched. The CDR3 spans 18 residues. Germline CDR1 and CDR2: LNHNV and YYDKDF (reference sequence).

The chain recombines TRBV4-2 with TRBJ2-7; 8 bases map to TRBD2. This CDR3 is built from 16 residues. J gave up 6 bases and V 2 bases, and 12 bases lay outside the gene matches. Germline V lookup: CDR1 LGHNA, CDR2 YNFKEQ. CDR3 region: CASSQRSGGNRPEQYF. DNA for the CDR3: TGTGCCAGCAGCCAACGGAGCGGGGGAAATCGGCCCGAGCAGTACTTC.

CDR3 in DNA: TGTGCCAGCACCGAGAGCTTCTATGGCTACACCTTC. This gives the protein CASTESFYGYTF. The chain joins TRBV6-1 to TRBJ1-2; D gene unclear. Between the trimmed V and J ends, which lost 7 bases and 4 bases, there was a span of 10 bases. Germline V lookup: CDR1 MNHNS, CDR2 SASEGT. This CDR3 is 12 amino acids long.

The V gene is TRBV4-1, the J gene TRBJ1-1; no firm D call. The CDR3 runs to 17 residues. V lost 0 bases, J lost 3 bases, and 17 bases lay in between. Germline assignment: CDR1 MGHRA and CDR2 YSYEKL. This chain's CDR3 is CASSQDWLQEAYTEAFF. The CDR3 DNA reads TGCGCCAGCAGCCAAGACTGGCTTCAGGAGGCCTACACTGAAGCTTTCTTT.

This clone was counted a single time. This rearrangement joins TRBV30 to TRBJ2-1, with TRBD2 identical over 7 bases. Unmatched junction bases numbered 3, after V lost 7 bases and J lost 0 bases. The CDR3 is made up of 13 amino acids. Germline V gene lookup returns CDR1 GTSNPN and CDR2 SVGIG (reference sequence). CDR3 bases: TGTGCCTCTTCTAGCGGCTCCTACAATGAGCAGTTCTTC. Translated: CASSSGSYNEQFF.

The chain employs TRBV11-2 and TRBJ2-3, with D tentatively TRBD2 (5 bases). The germline CDR1 and CDR2 sequences are SGHAT and FQNNGV. Trimming took 1 base from V and 6 from J, leaving 11 bases between them. This CDR3 comprises 14 residues. For the CDR3, the DNA is TGTGCCAGCAGCTTAGGGCTAGCAACCGATACGCAGTATTTT. The encoded protein is CASSLGLATDTQYF.

The chain couples TRBV10-3 to TRBJ1-3, with D unclear. Germline V gene sequence: CDR1 ENHRY, CDR2 SYGVKD. This CDR3 has 14 residues. V lost 1 base to trimming and J lost 8 bases, with 12 bases between them. The CDR3 nucleotides read TGTGCCATCAGTGAGTTTGTGCTATTGGACACCATATATTTT. This translates into CAISEFVLLDTIYF.

This sequence joins TRBV11-2 and TRBJ2-1, with D perhaps given as TRBD1 or TRBD2 (6 bases each). The CDR3 extends over 15 amino acids. Trimming left V 8 bases short and J 0 bases short, with 14 bases between. Germline CDR1 reads SGHAT; CDR2 reads FQNNGV. DNA for the CDR3: TGTGCCAGCGGGGGGCAGTCGAGCTCCTACAATGAGCAGTTCTTC. Protein sequence: CASGGQSSSYNEQFF. Full variable domain (outside the CDR3, taken from reference TRBV11-2 and TRBJ2-1): EAGVAQSPRYKIIEKRQSVAFWCNPISGHATLYWYQQILGQGPKLLIQFQNNGVVDDSQLPKDRFSAERLKGVDSTLKIQPAKLEDSAVYLCASGGQSSSYNEQFFGPGTRLTVL.

This rearrangement joins TRBV5-1 to TRBJ2-2, with 7 positions matching TRBD1. J lost 4 bases, V lost 4 bases, and 10 bases had no gene match. This CDR3 comprises 16 residues. The V gene's germline CDR1 is SGHRS and CDR2 YFSETQ. The CDR3 protein is CASSNTHRGGTGELFF. CDR3 in DNA: TGCGCCAGCAGCAACACTCACAGGGGTGGCACCGGGGAGCTGTTTTTT.